This TCR beta chain was recorded in a study of Ad26.COV2.S vaccination and SARS-CoV-2 variants. Study as a whole: Vaccine-arm donor from the placebo-controlled COV1001 Ad26.COV2.S trial. Study-level results: It was found that vaccine and placebo recipients had similar non-spike TCR breadth.

The CDR3 has 11 amino acids. Trimming removed 5 bases at V and 7 bases at J, with 8 bases between. Germline values: CDR1 SNHLY, CDR2 FYNNEI. Treatment specified: approximately 18 received Ad26.COV2.S at low or high dose, single or two shots; about 5 received placebo; per-sample allocation not given. After the first vaccine or placebo injection, samples were drawn on day 63. Notes on this clone: Its target is not known.

Data came from immunoSEQ multiplex PCR; TCRdb stores just in-frame clones and leaves some out. The sample has about 390,000 clones, around 85% seen once; the top ten hold approximately 3.7%. The rearrangement joins TRBV2 to TRBJ1-1; D gene uncertain. This TCR came from a person aged 18-60 years who received the Ad26.COV2.S COVID-19 vaccine or a placebo. The starting material was peripheral blood, obtained in a trial of Ad26.COV2.S vaccine versus placebo. CDR3 bases: TGTGCCAGCAGTCGGATTATTGAAGCTTTCTTT. Amino acids: CASSRIIEAFF.